The 8 T cell receptor beta chains in this list originate from one sample, sequenced in a study of T cells expressing NK-cell markers. TCRdb reprocessed the 5' RACE reads and reports one entry per CDR3 protein, with no DNA. Its clone listing holds hundreds of thousands of distinct CDR3 sequences. Sequenced: blood T cells: a sorted CD56 or NKG2C T cell subset, CD4+ or CD8+ T cells, or bulk PBMC T cells (not recorded which). These receptors were obtained from a woman between 18 and 70 years old in good health.

The V call is TRBV12-3 or TRBV12-4, the J call TRBJ1-1. This CDR3 is built from 15 residues. CDR3 loop: CASSSFGGPNTEAFF.

The chain is built from TRBV2 and TRBJ2-2; as DNA is missing, the TRBD2 call by TCRdb cannot be tested. CDR1 and CDR2 from the germline V gene are SNHLY and FYNNEI. CDR3 size: 15 residues. Here the CDR3 reads CASSELRLAGGELFF. Full variable domain (remainder filled in from reference TRBV2 and TRBJ2-2): EPEVTQTPSHQVTQMGQEVILRCVPISNHLYFYWYRQILGQKVEFLVSFYNNEISEKSEIFDDQFSVERPDGSNFTLKIRSTKLEDSAMYFCASSELRLAGGELFFGEGSRLTVL.

The rearrangement links TRBV27 to TRBJ2-1; TCRdb lists TRBD1, though no DNA is available to test this call. Germline CDR1 and CDR2: MNHEY and SMNVEV (reference sequence). The CDR3 consists of 15 residues. CDR3 residues: CASSSRQGTYNEQFF.

The V gene is TRBV7-6, the J gene TRBJ2-1. There are 15 residues in the CDR3. CDR1 is SGHVS, CDR2 FNYEAQ, per germline. CDR3 region: CASSSGSGYYNEQFF.

The chain has TRBV29-1 and TRBJ2-6. CDR3 length: 14 amino acids. Germline assignment: CDR1 SQVTM and CDR2 ANQGSEA. CDR3 protein: CSVRSGYGANVLTF.

The chain is built from TRBV6-2 or TRBV6-3 and TRBJ2-6; TCRdb reports TRBD1, a call that lacks DNA to check it against. The CDR3 consists of 15 residues. CDR1 and CDR2 from the germline V gene are MNHEY and SVGEGT. CDR3 sequence reads: CASRPTGVGANVLTF.

This chain uses TRBV29-1 with TRBJ2-7. CDR3 size: 12 residues. Germline V gene sequence: CDR1 SQVTM, CDR2 ANQGSEA. CDR3 residues: CSAEDGFYEQYF.

This chain joins TRBV6-2 or TRBV6-3 and TRBJ2-7; the D call from TCRdb, TRBD2, cannot be confirmed without DNA. Germline CDR1 and CDR2: MNHEY and SVGEGT. The CDR3 extends over 15 amino acids. CDR3 in amino acids: CASSLGTKGAYEQYF.